Following are 7 T cell receptor beta chains from one sample sequenced in a study of STAT5B mutations in CD4+ large granular lymphocyte leukemia. Profiled with immunoSEQ multiplex PCR; TCRdb holds only in-frame clones, not every one. The sample lists tens of thousands of clones, over 65% occurring once. Specimen: CD4+ T cells from blood buffy coats. Receptors originate from a human donor in good health.

The V and J genes are TRBV4-1 and TRBJ2-1; TRBD2 matches 8 bases. The CDR3 runs 17 residues. V lost 2 bases and J lost 3; bases outside the gene matches: 9. Per germline, CDR1 MGHRA and CDR2 YSYEKL. CDR3 nucleotide sequence: TGCGCCAGCAGCCAAATAGGATCGGGGGGGAGCTACAATGAGCAGTTCTTC. Protein product: CASSQIGSGGSYNEQFF.

The rearrangement joins TRBV12-5 to TRBJ2-7, with D hard to call. From germline, CDR1 is LGHNT and CDR2 FRNRAP. CDR3 length: 13 residues. Trimming pared 1 base from V and 7 bases from J, leaving 11 bases between. The CDR3, as DNA: TGTGCTAGTGGTTTGGAGGTAGGGATAGAGCAGTACTTC. This gives the protein CASGLEVGIEQYF.

The V call is TRBV9, the J call TRBJ2-3, with 7 bases identical to TRBD1. Per germline, CDR1 SGDLS and CDR2 YYNGEE. The CDR3 length is 15 residues. V gave up 0 bases and J gave up 5 bases; unmatched junction bases: 6. Here the CDR3 reads CASSVAPGQQDTQYF. The CDR3 DNA is TGTGCCAGCAGCGTAGCGCCGGGACAGCAAGATACGCAGTATTTT.

This sequence joins TRBV2 and TRBJ1-5; TRBD1 agrees at 8 bases. V was clipped by 7 bases and J by 6 bases; unmatched bases: 8. CDR1 is SNHLY, CDR2 FYNNEI, per germline. This CDR3 comprises 14 residues. CDR3 region: CASTSGQGGQPQHF. The CDR3 region has the DNA TGTGCCAGCACTTCTGGACAGGGAGGTCAGCCCCAGCATTTT.

This clone has just one count. This rearrangement joins TRBV19 to TRBJ2-5; unclear D gene. The V end lost 4 bases, the J end lost 6 bases, and 12 bases lay between the germline ends. Germline V gene data show CDR1 as LNHDA and CDR2 as SQIVND (reference sequence). The CDR3 runs to 13 residues. The CDR3 DNA is TGTGCCAGTAGTAATGAGGTCCAGAAGACCCAGTACTTC. Amino acid sequence: CASSNEVQKTQYF.

The chain couples TRBV6-7 to TRBJ2-1; TRBD2 agrees at 15 bases. TRBV6-7 is an open reading frame, and its role is uncertain. The CDR3 extends over 21 amino acids. Trimming removed 5 bases from V and 0 bases from J; junction bases left unmatched: 14. The CDR3 DNA follows: TGTGCCAGCAGTACGACCCCGGGACTAGCGGGGGGCCAGAGCTCCTACAATGAGCAGTTCTTC. Translating it yields CASSTTPGLAGGQSSYNEQFF.

The chain links TRBV7-2 to TRBJ2-1; 9 bases match TRBD1. The CDR3 has 13 residues. The V and J ends lost 4 bases and 7 bases, in that order; junction bases with no gene match: 2. Germline V gene lookup returns CDR1 SGHTA and CDR2 FQGNSA. Here the CDR3 reads CASSWDRVNEQFF. The CDR3 coding sequence is TGTGCCAGCAGCTGGGACAGGGTGAATGAGCAGTTCTTC.